This T cell receptor beta chain was identified in a study of blood T cell repertoires in COVID-19. On the study more broadly: Collection of acute and convalescent COVID-19 samples took place in the United States, Italy and Spain. Sources were T cells, B-cell-depleted T cells, or PBMCs; the material itself was cDNA or gDNA.

Germline V lookup: CDR1 LNHDA, CDR2 SQIVND (reference sequence). V was shortened by 6 bases and J by 1 base, with 10 bases between the two germline ends. The CDR3 runs to 13 residues. In the study's own analysis: Reference gene primer amplification yielded estimated nucleated cell counts. The protocol was immunoSEQ multiplex PCR, while the TCRdb copy is restricted to in-frame clones and leaves out a portion. V, J and clone size were drawn from that table, and D and trimming were deduced from the DNA. The sample yields about 230,000 clones, around 84% seen once. Recruited during active infection, patients (from Seattle) were subsequently followed longitudinally.

The source of this sequence is a man aged 45-65 years with COVID-19, enrolled during active disease. The chain couples TRBV19 to TRBJ2-7, with D perhaps matching TRBD1 (5 bases). The sequenced sample consisted of peripheral blood. The CDR3 loop is CASSQTDSYEQYF. The CDR3 DNA follows: TGTGCCAGTAGCCAGACAGATTCCTACGAGCAGTACTTC. The whole variable domain, filled in from reference TRBV19 and TRBJ2-7, reads DGGITQSPKYLFRKEGQNVTLSCEQNLNHDAMYWYRQDPGQGLRLIYYSQIVNDFQKGDIAEGYSVSREKKESFPLTVTSAQKNPTAFYLCASSQTDSYEQYFGPGTRLTVT.